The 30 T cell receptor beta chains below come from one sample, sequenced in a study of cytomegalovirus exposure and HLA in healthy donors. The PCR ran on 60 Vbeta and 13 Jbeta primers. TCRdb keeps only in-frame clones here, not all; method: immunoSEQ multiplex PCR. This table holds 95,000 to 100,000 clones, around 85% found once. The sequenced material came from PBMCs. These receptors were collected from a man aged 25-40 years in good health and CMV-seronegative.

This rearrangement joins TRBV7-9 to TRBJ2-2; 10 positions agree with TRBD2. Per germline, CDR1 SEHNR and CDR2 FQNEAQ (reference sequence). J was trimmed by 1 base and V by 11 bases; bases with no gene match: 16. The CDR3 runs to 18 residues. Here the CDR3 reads CASQWRLAGVKNTGELFF. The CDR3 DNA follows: TGTGCCTCCCAGTGGCGGCTAGCGGGGGTTAAGAACACCGGGGAGCTGTTTTTT.

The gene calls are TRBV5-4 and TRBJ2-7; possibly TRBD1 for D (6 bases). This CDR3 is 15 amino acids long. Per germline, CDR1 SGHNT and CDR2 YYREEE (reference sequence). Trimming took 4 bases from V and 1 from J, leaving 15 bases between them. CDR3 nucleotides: TGTGCCAGCAGCCCCAACCGGGACATTTCCTACGAGCAGTACTTC. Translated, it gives CASSPNRDISYEQYF.

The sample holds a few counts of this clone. As DNA, the CDR3 is TGTGCCTGGAGTGGGAGCGGGGCACCCAACCCCCGCACAGATACGCAGTATTTT. Its protein is CAWSGSGAPNPRTDTQYF. This chain connects TRBV30 to TRBJ2-3; 7 positions agree with TRBD2. Germline values: CDR1 GTSNPN, CDR2 SVGIG (reference sequence). The CDR3 loop spans 18 amino acids. V shed 1 base and J 1 base; nucleotides not matched to a gene: 14. Full variable domain (rest looked up from reference TRBV30 and TRBJ2-3): SQTIHQWPATLVQPVGSPLSLECTVEGTSNPNLYWYRQAAGRGLQLLFYSVGIGQISSEVPQNLSASRPQDRQFILSSKKLLLSDSGFYLCAWSGSGAPNPRTDTQYFGPGTRLTVL.

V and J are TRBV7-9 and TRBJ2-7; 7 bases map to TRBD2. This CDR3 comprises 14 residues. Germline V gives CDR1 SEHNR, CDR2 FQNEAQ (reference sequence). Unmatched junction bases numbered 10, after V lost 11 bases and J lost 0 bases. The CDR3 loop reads CARPTSRPSYEQYF. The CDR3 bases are TGTGCCCGCCCGACTAGCCGCCCCTCCTACGAGCAGTACTTC.

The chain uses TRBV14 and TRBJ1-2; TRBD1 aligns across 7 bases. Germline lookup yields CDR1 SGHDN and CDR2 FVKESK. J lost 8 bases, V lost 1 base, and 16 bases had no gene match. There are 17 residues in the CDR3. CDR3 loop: CASSQGKRQGLVEGYTF. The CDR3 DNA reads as TGTGCCAGCAGCCAAGGTAAACGACAGGGTTTGGTTGAGGGCTACACCTTC.

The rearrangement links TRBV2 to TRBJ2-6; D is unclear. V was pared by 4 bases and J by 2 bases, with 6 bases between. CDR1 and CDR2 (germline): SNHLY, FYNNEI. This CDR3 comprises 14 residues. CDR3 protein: CASSVKTGANVLTF. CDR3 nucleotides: TGTGCCAGCAGTGTCAAAACTGGGGCCAACGTCCTGACTTTC.

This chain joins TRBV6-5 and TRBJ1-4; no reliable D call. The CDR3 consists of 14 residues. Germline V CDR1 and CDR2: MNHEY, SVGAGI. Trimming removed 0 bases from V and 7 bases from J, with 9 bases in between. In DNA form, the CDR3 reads TGTGCCAGCAGTTACTCGTCCGCGGGTGAAAAACTGTTTTTT. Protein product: CASSYSSAGEKLFF.

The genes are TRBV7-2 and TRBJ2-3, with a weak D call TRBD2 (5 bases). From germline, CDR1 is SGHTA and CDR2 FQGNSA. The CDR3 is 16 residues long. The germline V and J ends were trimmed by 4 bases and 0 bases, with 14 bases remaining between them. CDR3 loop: CASSSRGFASTDTQYF. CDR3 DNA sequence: TGTGCCAGCAGCTCTCGGGGTTTCGCTAGCACAGATACGCAGTATTTT.

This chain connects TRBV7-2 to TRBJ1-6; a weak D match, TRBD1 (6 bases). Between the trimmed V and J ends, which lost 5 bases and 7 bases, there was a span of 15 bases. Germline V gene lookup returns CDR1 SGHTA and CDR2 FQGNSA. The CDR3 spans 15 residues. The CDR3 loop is CASSAQGVGNSPLHF. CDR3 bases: TGTGCCAGCAGCGCACAGGGTGTTGGCAATTCACCCCTCCACTTT.

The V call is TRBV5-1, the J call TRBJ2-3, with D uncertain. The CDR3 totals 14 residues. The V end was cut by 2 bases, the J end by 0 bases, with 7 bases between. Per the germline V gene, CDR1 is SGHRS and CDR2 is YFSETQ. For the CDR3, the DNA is TGCGCCAGCAGCTTCCAAGCTAGCACAGATACGCAGTATTTT. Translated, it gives CASSFQASTDTQYF.

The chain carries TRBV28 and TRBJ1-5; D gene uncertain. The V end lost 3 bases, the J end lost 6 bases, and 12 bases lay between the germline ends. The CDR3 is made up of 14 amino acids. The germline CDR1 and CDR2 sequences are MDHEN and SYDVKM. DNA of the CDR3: TGTGCCAGCAGTTTTTCTTCCTATACTCAGCCCCAGCATTTT. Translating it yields CASSFSSYTQPQHF.

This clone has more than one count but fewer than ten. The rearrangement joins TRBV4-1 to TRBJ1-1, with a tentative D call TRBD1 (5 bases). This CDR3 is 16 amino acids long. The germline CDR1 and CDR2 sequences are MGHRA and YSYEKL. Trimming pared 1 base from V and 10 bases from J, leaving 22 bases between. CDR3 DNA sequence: TGCGCCAGCAGCCAAGGGTCCCCCGGCAGGGTTCTTCGAGCTTTCTTT. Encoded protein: CASSQGSPGRVLRAFF.

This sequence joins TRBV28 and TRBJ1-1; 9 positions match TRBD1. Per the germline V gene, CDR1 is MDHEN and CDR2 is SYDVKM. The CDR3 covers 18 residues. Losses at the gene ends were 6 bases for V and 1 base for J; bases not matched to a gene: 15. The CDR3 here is CASRTRTGTGNGNTEAFF. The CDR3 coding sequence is TGTGCCAGCAGGACCCGCACCGGGACAGGGAACGGGAACACTGAAGCTTTCTTT.

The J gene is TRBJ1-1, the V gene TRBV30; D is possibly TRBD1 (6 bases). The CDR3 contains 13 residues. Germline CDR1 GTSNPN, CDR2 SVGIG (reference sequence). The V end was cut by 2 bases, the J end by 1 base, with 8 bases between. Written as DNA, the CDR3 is TGTGCCTGGAGTTGGACAGCGAACACTGAAGCTTTCTTT. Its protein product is CAWSWTANTEAFF.

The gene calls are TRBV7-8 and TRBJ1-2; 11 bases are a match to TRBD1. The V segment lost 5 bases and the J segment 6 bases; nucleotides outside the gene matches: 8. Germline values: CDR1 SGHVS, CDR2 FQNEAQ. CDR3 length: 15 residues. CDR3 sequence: CASSPGTDRGHGYTF. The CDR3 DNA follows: TGTGCCAGCAGCCCTGGTACGGACAGGGGGCATGGCTACACCTTC. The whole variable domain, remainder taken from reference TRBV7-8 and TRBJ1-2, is GAGVSQSPRYKVAKRGQDVALRCDPISGHVSLFWYQQALGQGPEFLTYFQNEAQLDKSGLPSDRFFAERPEGSVSTLKIQRTQQEDSAVYLCASSPGTDRGHGYTFGSGTRLTVV.

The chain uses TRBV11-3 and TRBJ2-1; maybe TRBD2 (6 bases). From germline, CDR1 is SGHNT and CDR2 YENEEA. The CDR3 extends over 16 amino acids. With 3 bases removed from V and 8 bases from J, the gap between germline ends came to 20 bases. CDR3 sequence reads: CASSFTRHSSVDEQFF. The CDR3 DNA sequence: TGTGCCAGCAGCTTCACTCGTCACTCTAGCGTCGATGAGCAGTTCTTC.

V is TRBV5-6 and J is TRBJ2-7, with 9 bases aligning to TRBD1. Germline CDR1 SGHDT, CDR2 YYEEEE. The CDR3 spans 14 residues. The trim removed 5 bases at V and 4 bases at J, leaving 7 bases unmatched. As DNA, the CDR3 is TGTGCCAGCAGTCCCGGGACAGGGCAATACGAGCAGTACTTC. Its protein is CASSPGTGQYEQYF.

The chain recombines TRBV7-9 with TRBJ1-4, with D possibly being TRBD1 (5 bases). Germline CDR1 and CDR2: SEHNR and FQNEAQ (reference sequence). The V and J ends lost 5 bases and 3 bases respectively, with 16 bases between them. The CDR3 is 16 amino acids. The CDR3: CASSTTLGLPNEKLFF. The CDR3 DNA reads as TGTGCCAGCAGCACAACCCTGGGACTTCCTAATGAAAAACTGTTTTTT.

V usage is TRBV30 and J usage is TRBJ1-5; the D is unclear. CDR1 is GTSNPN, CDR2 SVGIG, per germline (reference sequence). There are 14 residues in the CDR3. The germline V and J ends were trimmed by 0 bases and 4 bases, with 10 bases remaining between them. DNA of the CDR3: TGTGCCTGGAGTGTAGGAGGGTCGAATCAGCCCCAGCATTTT. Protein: CAWSVGGSNQPQHF.

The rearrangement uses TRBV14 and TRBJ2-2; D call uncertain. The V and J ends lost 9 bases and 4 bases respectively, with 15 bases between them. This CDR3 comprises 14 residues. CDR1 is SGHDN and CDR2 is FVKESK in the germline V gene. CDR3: CASPRRTGTGELFF. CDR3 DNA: TGTGCCAGTCCTCGACGCACGGGCACCGGGGAGCTGTTTTTT.

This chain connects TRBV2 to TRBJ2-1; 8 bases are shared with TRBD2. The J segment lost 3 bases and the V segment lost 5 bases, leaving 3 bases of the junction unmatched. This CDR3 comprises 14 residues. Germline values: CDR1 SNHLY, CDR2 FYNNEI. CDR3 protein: CASSFSGIYNEQFF. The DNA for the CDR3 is TGTGCCAGCAGTTTTAGCGGGATCTACAATGAGCAGTTCTTC.

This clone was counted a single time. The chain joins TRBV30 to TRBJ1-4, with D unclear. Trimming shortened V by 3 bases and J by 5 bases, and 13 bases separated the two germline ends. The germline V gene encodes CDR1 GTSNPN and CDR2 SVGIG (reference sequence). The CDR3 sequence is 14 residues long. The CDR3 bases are TGTGCCTGGAGACGACTTCTTCTAAATGAAAAACTGTTTTTT. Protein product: CAWRRLLLNEKLFF. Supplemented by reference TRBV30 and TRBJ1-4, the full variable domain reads SQTIHQWPATLVQPVGSPLSLECTVEGTSNPNLYWYRQAAGRGLQLLFYSVGIGQISSEVPQNLSASRPQDRQFILSSKKLLLSDSGFYLCAWRRLLLNEKLFFGSGTQLSVL.

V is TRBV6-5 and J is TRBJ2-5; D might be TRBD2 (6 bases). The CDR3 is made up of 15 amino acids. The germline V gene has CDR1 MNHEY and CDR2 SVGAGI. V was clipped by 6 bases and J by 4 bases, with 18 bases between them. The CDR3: CASSRPGAGGETQYF. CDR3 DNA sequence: TGTGCCAGCAGCCGCCCGGGAGCCGGGGGAGAGACCCAGTACTTC.

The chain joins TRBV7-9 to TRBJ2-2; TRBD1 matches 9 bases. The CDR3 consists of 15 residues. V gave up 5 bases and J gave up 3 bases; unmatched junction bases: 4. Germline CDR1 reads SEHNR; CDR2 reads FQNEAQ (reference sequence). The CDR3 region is CASSRQGGHTGELFF. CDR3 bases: TGTGCCAGCAGCCGACAGGGGGGCCACACCGGGGAGCTGTTTTTT. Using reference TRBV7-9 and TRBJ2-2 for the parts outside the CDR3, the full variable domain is DTGVSQNPRHKITKRGQNVTFRCDPISEHNRLYWYRQTLGQGPEFLTYFQNEAQLEKSRLLSDRFSAERPKGSFSTLEIQRTEQGDSAMYLCASSRQGGHTGELFFGEGSRLTVL.

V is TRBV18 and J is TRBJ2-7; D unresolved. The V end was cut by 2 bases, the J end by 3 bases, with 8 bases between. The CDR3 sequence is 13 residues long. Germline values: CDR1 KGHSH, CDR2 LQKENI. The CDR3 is CASSPRHFYEQYF. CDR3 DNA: TGTGCCAGCTCACCAAGACACTTCTACGAGCAGTACTTC.

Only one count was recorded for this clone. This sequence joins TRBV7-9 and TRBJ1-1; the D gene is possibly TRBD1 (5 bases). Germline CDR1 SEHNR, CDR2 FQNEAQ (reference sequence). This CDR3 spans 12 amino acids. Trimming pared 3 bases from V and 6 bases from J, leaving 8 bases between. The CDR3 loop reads CASSFLGAEAFF. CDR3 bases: TGTGCCAGCAGCTTTTTAGGGGCTGAAGCTTTCTTT.

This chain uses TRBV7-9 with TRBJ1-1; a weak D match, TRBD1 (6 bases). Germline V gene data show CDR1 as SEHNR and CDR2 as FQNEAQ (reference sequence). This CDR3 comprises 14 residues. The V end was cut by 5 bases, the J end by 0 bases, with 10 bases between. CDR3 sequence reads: CASSLGQMNTEAFF. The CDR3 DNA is TGTGCCAGCAGCCTTGGACAGATGAACACTGAAGCTTTCTTT. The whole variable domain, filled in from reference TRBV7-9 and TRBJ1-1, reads DTGVSQNPRHKITKRGQNVTFRCDPISEHNRLYWYRQTLGQGPEFLTYFQNEAQLEKSRLLSDRFSAERPKGSFSTLEIQRTEQGDSAMYLCASSLGQMNTEAFFGQGTRLTVV.

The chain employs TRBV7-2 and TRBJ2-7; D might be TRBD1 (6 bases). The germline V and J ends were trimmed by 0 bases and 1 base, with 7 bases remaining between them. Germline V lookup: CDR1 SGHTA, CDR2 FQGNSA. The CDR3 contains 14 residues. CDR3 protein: CASSLAGQSYEQYF. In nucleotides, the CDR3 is TGTGCCAGCAGCTTAGCCGGACAGTCCTACGAGCAGTACTTC. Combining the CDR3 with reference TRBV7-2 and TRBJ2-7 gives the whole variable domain GAGVSQSPSNKVTEKGKDVELRCDPISGHTALYWYRQSLGQGLEFLIYFQGNSAPDKSGLPSDRFSAERTGGSVSTLTIQRTQQEDSAVYLCASSLAGQSYEQYFGPGTRLTVT.

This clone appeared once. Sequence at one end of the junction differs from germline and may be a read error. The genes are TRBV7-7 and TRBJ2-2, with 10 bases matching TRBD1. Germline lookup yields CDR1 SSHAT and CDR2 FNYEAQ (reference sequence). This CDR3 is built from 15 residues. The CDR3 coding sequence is TGTGCTAGCAGCCCCCGGGACAGGGGCACCGGGGAGCTGTTTTTT. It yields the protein CASSPRDRGTGELFF.

The CDR3 region is CASSPGQGTEAFF. In DNA, the CDR3 is TGTGCCAGCAGCCCAGGGCAGGGCACTGAAGCTTTCTTT. The rearrangement links TRBV7-6 to TRBJ1-1; D is possibly TRBD1 (5 bases). The length of the CDR3 is 13 residues. Germline V gene data show CDR1 as SGHVS and CDR2 as FNYEAQ. Trimming stripped 5 bases from V and 4 bases from J, with 11 bases between.